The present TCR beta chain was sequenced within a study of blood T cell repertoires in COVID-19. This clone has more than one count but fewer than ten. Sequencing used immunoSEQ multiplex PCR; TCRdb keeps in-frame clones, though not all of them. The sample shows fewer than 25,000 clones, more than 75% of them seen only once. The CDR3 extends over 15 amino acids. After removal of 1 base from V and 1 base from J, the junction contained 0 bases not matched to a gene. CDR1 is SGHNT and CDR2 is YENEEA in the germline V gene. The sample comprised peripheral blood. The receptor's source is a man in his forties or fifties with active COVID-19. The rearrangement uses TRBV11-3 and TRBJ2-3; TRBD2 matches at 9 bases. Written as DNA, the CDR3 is TGTGCCAGCAGCTTAGTAGCGGGGGGCACAGATACGCAGTATTTT. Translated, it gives CASSLVAGGTDTQYF.